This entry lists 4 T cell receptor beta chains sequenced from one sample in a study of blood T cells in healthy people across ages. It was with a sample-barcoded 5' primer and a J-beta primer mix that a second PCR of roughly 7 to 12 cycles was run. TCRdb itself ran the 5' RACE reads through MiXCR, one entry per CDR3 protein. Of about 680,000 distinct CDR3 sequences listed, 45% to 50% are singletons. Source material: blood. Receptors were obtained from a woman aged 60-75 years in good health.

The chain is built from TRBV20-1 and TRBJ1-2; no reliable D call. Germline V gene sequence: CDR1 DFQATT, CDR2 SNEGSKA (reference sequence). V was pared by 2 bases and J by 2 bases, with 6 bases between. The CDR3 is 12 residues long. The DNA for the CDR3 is TGCAGTGCTAGAATCGGGAACTATGGCTACACCTTC. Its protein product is CSARIGNYGYTF.

CDR3 sequence: CSVLGQRNTEAFF. CDR3 sequence (DNA): TGCAGCGTCCTGGGACAGAGGAACACTGAAGCTTTCTTT. V gene TRBV29-1 combines with J gene TRBJ1-1, with 7 bases that match TRBD1. The J segment lost 1 base and the V segment lost 6 bases, leaving 5 bases of the junction unmatched. The CDR3 covers 13 residues. The V gene's germline CDR1 is SQVTM and CDR2 ANQGSEA.

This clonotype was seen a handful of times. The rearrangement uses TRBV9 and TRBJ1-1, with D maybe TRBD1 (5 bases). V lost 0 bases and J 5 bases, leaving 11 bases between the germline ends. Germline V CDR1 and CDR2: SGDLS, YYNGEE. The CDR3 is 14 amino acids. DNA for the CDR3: TGTGCCAGCAGCGTAGATGGGGCCAGTACTGAAGCTTTCTTT. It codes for CASSVDGASTEAFF.

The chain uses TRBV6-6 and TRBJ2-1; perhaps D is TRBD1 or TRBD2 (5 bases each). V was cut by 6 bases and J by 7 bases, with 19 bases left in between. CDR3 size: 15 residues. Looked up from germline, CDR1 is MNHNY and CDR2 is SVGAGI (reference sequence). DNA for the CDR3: TGTGCCAGCAGCCTGGGCCCCCCGAGGGGAAATGAGCAGTTCTTC. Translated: CASSLGPPRGNEQFF.